This T cell receptor beta chain was obtained from a study of T cell responses to AZD1222 COVID-19 vaccine. Findings and caveats of the study: Spike-specific TCR repertoires showed rising breadth and depth after two AZD1222 doses. Unmutated variant regions are reportedly the target of nearly half of TCRs that are spike-specific. Only after the peak T cell response were repertoires sampled. Donor demographics were predominantly white British with a female majority; clonal diversity may be underestimated.

Repertoires were generated with immunoSEQ multiplex PCR, while TCRdb's copy carries only in-frame clones and drops some. The table records roughly 70,000 clones, roughly 84% of them present only once. Deletions cut 6 bases from V and 3 bases from J, with 9 bases between. The CDR3 contains 13 residues. Germline CDR1 is LNHDA and CDR2 is SQIVND (reference sequence). Comment on this clone: The antigen remains undetermined.

The rearrangement joins TRBV19 to TRBJ1-5; D gene uncertain. The receptor was isolated from an adult in good health. The sample in question was peripheral blood, obtained on day 0 of AZD1222 vaccination. This CDR3 is CASRKDFNQPQHF. The CDR3 DNA reads as TGTGCCAGTAGGAAGGATTTCAATCAGCCCCAGCATTTT.